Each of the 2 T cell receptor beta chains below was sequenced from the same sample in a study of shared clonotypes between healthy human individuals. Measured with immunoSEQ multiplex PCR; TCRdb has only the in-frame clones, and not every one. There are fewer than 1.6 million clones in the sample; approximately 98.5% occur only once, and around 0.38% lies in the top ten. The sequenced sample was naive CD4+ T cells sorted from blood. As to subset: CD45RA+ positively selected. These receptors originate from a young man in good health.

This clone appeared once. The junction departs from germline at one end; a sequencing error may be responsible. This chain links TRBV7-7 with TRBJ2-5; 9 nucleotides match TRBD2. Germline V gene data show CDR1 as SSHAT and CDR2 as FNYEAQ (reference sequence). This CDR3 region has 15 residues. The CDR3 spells CASSRTSVWGETQYF. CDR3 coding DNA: TGTGCTAGCAGCAGGACTAGCGTTTGGGGAGAGACCCAGTACTTC.

CDR3 sequence: CASSLANPGNEQFF. The DNA for the CDR3 is TGTGCCAGCAGCTTAGCGAACCCCGGGAATGAGCAGTTCTTC. The V call is TRBV7-6, the J call TRBJ2-1; D is unclear. This CDR3 region has 14 residues. V lost 0 bases to trimming and J lost 7 bases, with 10 bases between them. Per germline, CDR1 SGHVS and CDR2 FNYEAQ.